A single sample gave rise to the 22 T cell receptor beta chains below, sequenced in a study of T cell responses to AZD1222 COVID-19 vaccine. Repertoires were generated with immunoSEQ multiplex PCR, while TCRdb's copy carries only in-frame clones and drops some. The repertoire holds about 100,000 clones, with 80% to 90% as singletons. The specimen was peripheral blood, collected on day 0 of AZD1222 vaccination. These receptors were taken from an adult in good health.

V is TRBV4-1 and J is TRBJ2-3; no clear D gene. V was cut by 0 bases and J by 8 bases, with 15 bases left in between. This CDR3 spans 15 amino acids. Germline V CDR1 and CDR2: MGHRA, YSYEKL. DNA of the CDR3: TGCGCCAGCAGCCAAGAATCCAGTTATGGAGTTACGCAGTATTTT. Its protein product is CASSQESSYGVTQYF.

The CDR3 nucleotides are TGTGCCAGCCGGACAGGGAGTGCCGGGGAGCTGTTTTTT. Protein sequence: CASRTGSAGELFF. The rearrangement joins TRBV7-9 to TRBJ2-2, with TRBD1 identical over 8 bases. The J segment lost 6 bases and the V segment lost 8 bases, leaving 5 bases of the junction unmatched. The V gene's germline CDR1 is SEHNR and CDR2 FQNEAQ (reference sequence). CDR3 length: 13 residues.

V and J are TRBV6-1 and TRBJ2-4; 7 bases match TRBD1. This CDR3 has 14 residues. Germline CDR1 and CDR2: MNHNS and SASEGT. V lost 3 bases and J lost 8; bases outside the gene matches: 7. The CDR3 nucleotides read TGTGCCAGCAGTGAGAGACAGGGAGTAGACATTCAGTACTTC. This sequence encodes CASSERQGVDIQYF.

V gene TRBV7-2 combines with J gene TRBJ2-5, with D maybe TRBD2 (5 bases). CDR1 is SGHTA, CDR2 FQGNSA, per germline. Trimming took off 6 bases at V and 2 bases at J, with 13 bases between the two ends. CDR3 length: 14 amino acids. The CDR3 DNA is TGTGCCAGCAGACCTCCGGGATCTCAAGAGACCCAGTACTTC. The encoded protein is CASRPPGSQETQYF.

The gene calls are TRBV6-1 and TRBJ2-1; 8 nucleotides line up with TRBD2. The CDR3 extends over 16 amino acids. V shed 2 bases, J shed 3 bases, and the junction held 6 bases outside the gene matches. Germline assignment: CDR1 MNHNS and CDR2 SASEGT. For the CDR3, the DNA is TGTGCCAGCAGTGAACTCGGGGGGGGAAACTACAATGAGCAGTTCTTC. This codes for CASSELGGGNYNEQFF.

The chain uses TRBV7-2 and TRBJ2-7; TRBD2 agrees at 12 bases. Germline trimming cut 5 bases from V and 6 bases from J; bases unmatched to any gene: 8. The germline V gene encodes CDR1 SGHTA and CDR2 FQGNSA. The CDR3 is 15 amino acids. CDR3 nucleotides: TGTGCCAGCAGCCTACTAGCGGGAGGTAGAAGCGAGCAGTACTTC. This encodes CASSLLAGGRSEQYF.

The chain combines TRBV28 with TRBJ2-1; the D gene is possibly TRBD1 (5 bases). Germline CDR1 is MDHEN and CDR2 is SYDVKM. The CDR3 length is 12 residues. V shed 5 bases and J shed 6 bases, with 8 bases lying between them. CDR3 residues: CASSPRVNEQFF. The CDR3 coding sequence is TGTGCCAGCAGTCCCAGGGTCAATGAGCAGTTCTTC.

This chain joins TRBV5-6 and TRBJ2-2; D gene uncertain. The CDR3 has 14 amino acids. Trimming removed 0 bases from V and 2 bases from J, with 5 bases in between. CDR1 is SGHDT, CDR2 YYEEEE, per germline. Here the CDR3 reads CASSLVGNTGELFF. The CDR3 region has the DNA TGTGCCAGCAGCTTGGTAGGAAACACCGGGGAGCTGTTTTTT.

The rearrangement joins TRBV29-1 to TRBJ1-2; D might be TRBD1 (6 bases). Trimming took off 5 bases at V and 6 bases at J, with 13 bases between the two ends. The length of the CDR3 is 12 residues. Germline CDR1 SQVTM, CDR2 ANQGSEA. This CDR3 is CSVKIQGHGYTF. The CDR3 coding sequence is TGCAGCGTTAAAATTCAGGGGCATGGCTACACCTTC. Combining the CDR3 with reference TRBV29-1 and TRBJ1-2 gives the whole variable domain SAVISQKPSRDICQRGTSLTIQCQVDSQVTMMFWYRQQPGQSLTLIATANQGSEATYESGFVIDKFPISRPNLTFSTLTVSNMSPEDSSIYLCSVKIQGHGYTFGSGTRLTVV.

DNA of the CDR3: TGTGCCACCAGTGATGGGGGGGGCCTCTCCACCGGGGAGCTGTTTTTT. Protein product: CATSDGGGLSTGELFF. The J gene is TRBJ2-2, the V gene TRBV24-1, with D perhaps TRBD2 (7 bases). The CDR3 is 16 amino acids. V was cut by 3 bases and J by 4 bases, with 14 bases left in between. Germline CDR1 reads KGHDR; CDR2 reads SFDVKD.

The V gene is TRBV6-4, the J gene TRBJ1-1, with unresolved D. This CDR3 is built from 13 residues. CDR1 is MRHNA, CDR2 SNTAGT, per germline. V lost 3 bases and J lost 1, with 6 bases in between. The CDR3 DNA sequence: TGTGCCAGCAGTGAACACGGGAACACTGAAGCTTTCTTT. Translated: CASSEHGNTEAFF.

V and J are TRBV11-2 and TRBJ1-1, with 9 bases fitting TRBD1. Germline CDR1 and CDR2: SGHAT and FQNNGV. The CDR3 length is 15 residues. The V and J ends lost 6 bases and 4 bases, in that order; junction bases with no gene match: 9. The CDR3 spells CASRNRGLKATEAFF. The CDR3 region has the DNA TGTGCCAGCAGAAACAGGGGGCTAAAGGCCACTGAAGCTTTCTTT.

This clone was observed once. This chain links TRBV4-2 with TRBJ2-1; 8 nucleotides line up with TRBD2. This CDR3 region has 18 residues. Germline CDR1 LGHNA, CDR2 YNFKEQ. J gave up 7 bases and V 4 bases, and 18 bases lay outside the gene matches. CDR3: CASSLLGGMTSAKNEQFF. Written as DNA, the CDR3 is TGTGCCAGCAGCCTCCTGGGCGGGATGACTAGCGCTAAAAATGAGCAGTTCTTC.

The chain is built from TRBV6-5 and TRBJ1-1; TRBD1 is a possible D gene (6 bases). The CDR3 is 15 residues long. CDR1 and CDR2 from the germline V gene are MNHEY and SVGAGI. V lost 5 bases and J 3 bases, leaving 16 bases between the germline ends. The CDR3, as DNA: TGTGCCAGCAGTCCCCTAGGCAGGGGTCACACTGAAGCTTTCTTT. It encodes CASSPLGRGHTEAFF.

The CDR3 spells CASSQYAGNTEAFF. In DNA, the CDR3 is TGTGCCAGCAGTCAGTATGCTGGGAACACTGAAGCTTTCTTT. V and J are TRBV27 and TRBJ1-1; no definite D call. The CDR3 is 14 amino acids. The V end was cut by 5 bases, the J end by 1 base, with 11 bases between. Per the germline V gene, CDR1 is MNHEY and CDR2 is SMNVEV (reference sequence).

The rearrangement uses TRBV20-1 and TRBJ1-1; no definite D call. V gave up 5 bases and J gave up 11 bases, with 15 bases separating them. The CDR3 has 11 amino acids. The germline gives CDR1 DFQATT, CDR2 SNEGSKA (reference sequence). CDR3 amino acids: CSALSTDRAFF. CDR3 coding DNA: TGCAGTGCTCTCTCAACCGATAGGGCTTTCTTT.

The chain employs TRBV7-2 and TRBJ2-3; the D gene could be TRBD1 or TRBD2 (7 bases each). The V gene lost 7 bases and the J gene lost 2 bases, with 19 bases spanning the gap. Germline-derived CDR1 and CDR2 are SGHTA and FQGNSA. CDR3 length: 16 residues. The CDR3 loop is CASILGQGGTTDTQYF. CDR3 coding DNA: TGTGCCAGCATCCTTGGCCAGGGGGGGACCACAGATACGCAGTATTTT.

This chain joins TRBV7-9 and TRBJ1-6; a weak D match, TRBD1 (6 bases). V was cut by 1 base and J by 3 bases, with 10 bases left in between. The CDR3 consists of 16 residues. Germline V gene lookup returns CDR1 SEHNR and CDR2 FQNEAQ (reference sequence). The CDR3 coding sequence is TGTGCCAGCAGCTTAGGGCAGGGGTTCTATAATTCACCCCTCCACTTT. Its translation: CASSLGQGFYNSPLHF.

The rearrangement uses TRBV14 and TRBJ2-2; D call uncertain. This CDR3 region has 14 residues. Looked up from germline, CDR1 is SGHDN and CDR2 is FVKESK. Trimming stripped 4 bases from V and 5 bases from J, with 11 bases between. CDR3 loop: CASSRSLLTGELFF. The CDR3 DNA is TGTGCCAGCAGCCGGAGCCTACTTACCGGGGAGCTGTTTTTT.

The rearrangement links TRBV5-6 to TRBJ1-6; 8 bases agree with TRBD1. Germline V gene lookup returns CDR1 SGHDT and CDR2 YYEEEE. V shed 0 bases and J 7 bases; nucleotides not matched to a gene: 3. This CDR3 spans 15 amino acids. This chain's CDR3 is CASSLGTGYNSPLHF. In DNA form, the CDR3 reads TGTGCCAGCAGCTTGGGGACAGGGTACAATTCACCCCTCCACTTT.

V gene TRBV4-3 combines with J gene TRBJ1-4; D may be TRBD1 (5 bases). Germline assignment: CDR1 LGHNA and CDR2 YSLEER. The CDR3 extends over 13 amino acids. V was trimmed by 1 base and J by 7 bases, leaving 7 bases between them. CDR3 sequence reads: CASSQGQFEKLFF. The CDR3 nucleotides are TGCGCCAGCAGCCAAGGACAGTTTGAAAAACTGTTTTTT.

The genes are TRBV19 and TRBJ2-7, with TRBD1 identical over 9 bases. This CDR3 contains 15 residues. Germline loops: CDR1 LNHDA, CDR2 SQIVND (reference sequence). After removal of 5 bases from V and 2 bases from J, the junction contained 7 bases not matched to a gene. CDR3 amino acids: CASSPGTGSPYEQYF. The CDR3 DNA reads as TGTGCCAGTAGTCCCGGGACAGGGTCCCCCTACGAGCAGTACTTC.